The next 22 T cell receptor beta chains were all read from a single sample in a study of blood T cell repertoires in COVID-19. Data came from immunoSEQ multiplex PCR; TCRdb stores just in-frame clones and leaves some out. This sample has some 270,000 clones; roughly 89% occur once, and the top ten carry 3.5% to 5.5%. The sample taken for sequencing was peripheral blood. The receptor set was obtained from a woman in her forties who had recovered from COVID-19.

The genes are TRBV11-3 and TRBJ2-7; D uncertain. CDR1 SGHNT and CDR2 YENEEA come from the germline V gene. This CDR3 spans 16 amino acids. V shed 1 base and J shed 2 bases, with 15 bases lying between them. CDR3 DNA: TGTGCCAGCAGCTTAGGGCTGAGGAGCGCCACCTACGAGCAGTACGTC. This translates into CASSLGLRSATYEQYV.

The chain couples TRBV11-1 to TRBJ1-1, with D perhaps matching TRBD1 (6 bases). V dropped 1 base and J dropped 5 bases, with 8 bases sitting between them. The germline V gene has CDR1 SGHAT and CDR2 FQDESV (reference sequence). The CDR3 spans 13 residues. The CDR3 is CASSLGQETEAFF. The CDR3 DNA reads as TGTGCCAGCAGCTTAGGACAGGAGACTGAAGCTTTCTTT. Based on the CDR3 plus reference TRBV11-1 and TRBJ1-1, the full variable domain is EAEVAQSPRYKITEKSQAVAFWCDPISGHATLYWYRQILGQGPELLVQFQDESVVDDSQLPKDRFSAERLKGVDSTLKIQPAELGDSAMYLCASSLGQETEAFFGQGTRLTVV.

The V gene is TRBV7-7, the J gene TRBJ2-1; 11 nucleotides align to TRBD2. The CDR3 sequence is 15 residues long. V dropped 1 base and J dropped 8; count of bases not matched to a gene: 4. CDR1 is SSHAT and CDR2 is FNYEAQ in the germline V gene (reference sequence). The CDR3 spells CASSLGLAGRDEQFF. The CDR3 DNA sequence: TGTGCCAGCAGCTTAGGACTAGCGGGAAGGGATGAGCAGTTCTTC. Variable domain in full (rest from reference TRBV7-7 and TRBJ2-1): GAGVSQSPRYKVTKRGQDVTLRCDPISSHATLYWYQQALGQGPEFLTYFNYEAQPDKSGLPSDRFSAERPEGSISTLTIQRTEQRDSAMYRCASSLGLAGRDEQFFGPGTRLTVL.

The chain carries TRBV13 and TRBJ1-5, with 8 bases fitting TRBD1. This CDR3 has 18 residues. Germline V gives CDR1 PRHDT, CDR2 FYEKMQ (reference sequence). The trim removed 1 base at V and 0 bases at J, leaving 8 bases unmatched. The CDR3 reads CASSLVGDRRDSNQPQHF. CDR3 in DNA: TGTGCCAGCAGCTTAGTGGGGGACAGGAGGGATAGCAATCAGCCCCAGCATTTT.

This chain's CDR3 is CASSSLVETQYF. CDR3 sequence (DNA): TGTGCCAGCAGCTCACTAGTAGAGACCCAGTACTTC. V usage is TRBV2 and J usage is TRBJ2-5, with D possibly matching TRBD2 (5 bases). This CDR3 region has 12 residues. The germline V gene encodes CDR1 SNHLY and CDR2 FYNNEI. V was pared by 6 bases and J by 4 bases, with 9 bases between.

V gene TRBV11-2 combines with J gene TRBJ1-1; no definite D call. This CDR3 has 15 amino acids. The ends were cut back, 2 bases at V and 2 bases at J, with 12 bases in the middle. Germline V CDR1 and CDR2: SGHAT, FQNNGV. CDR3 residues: CASSLLPGLNTEAFF. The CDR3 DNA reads TGTGCCAGCAGCTTACTCCCTGGACTTAACACTGAAGCTTTCTTT.

The CDR3 here is CASRYFGHPSTDTQYF. The CDR3 nucleotides read TGTGCCAGCAGATACTTCGGACACCCAAGCACAGATACGCAGTATTTT. V and J are TRBV27 and TRBJ2-3, with D possibly being TRBD1 (5 bases). The V end lost 6 bases, the J end lost 0 bases, and 16 bases lay between the germline ends. The CDR3 runs to 16 residues. Germline CDR1 and CDR2: MNHEY and SMNVEV (reference sequence).

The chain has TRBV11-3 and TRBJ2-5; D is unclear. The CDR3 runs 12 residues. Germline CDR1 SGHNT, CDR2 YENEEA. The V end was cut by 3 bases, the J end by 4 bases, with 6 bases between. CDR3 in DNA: TGTGCCAGCAGCTTCCCCGGAGAGACCCAGTACTTC. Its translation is CASSFPGETQYF.

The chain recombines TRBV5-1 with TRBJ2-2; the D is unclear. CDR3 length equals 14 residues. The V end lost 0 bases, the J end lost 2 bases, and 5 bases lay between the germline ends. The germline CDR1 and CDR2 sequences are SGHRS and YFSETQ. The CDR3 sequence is CASSLVVNTGELFF. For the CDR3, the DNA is TGCGCCAGCAGCTTGGTAGTCAACACCGGGGAGCTGTTTTTT. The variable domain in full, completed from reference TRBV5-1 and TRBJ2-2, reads KAGVTQTPRYLIKTRGQQVTLSCSPISGHRSVSWYQQTPGQGLQFLFEYFSETQRNKGNFPGRFSGRQFSNSRSEMNVSTLELGDSALYLCASSLVVNTGELFFGEGSRLTVL.

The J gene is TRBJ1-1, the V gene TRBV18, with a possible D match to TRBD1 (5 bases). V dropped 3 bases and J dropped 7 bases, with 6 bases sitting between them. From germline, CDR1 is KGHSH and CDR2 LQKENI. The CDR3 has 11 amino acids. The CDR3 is CASSPQGEAFF. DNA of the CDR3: TGTGCCAGCTCACCCCAGGGTGAAGCTTTCTTT.

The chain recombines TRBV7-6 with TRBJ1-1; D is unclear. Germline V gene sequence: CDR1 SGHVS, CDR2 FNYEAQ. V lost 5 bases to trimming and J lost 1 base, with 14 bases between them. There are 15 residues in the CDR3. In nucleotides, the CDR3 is TGTGCCAGCAGCCAACTGATCGGTACGAACACTGAAGCTTTCTTT. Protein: CASSQLIGTNTEAFF.

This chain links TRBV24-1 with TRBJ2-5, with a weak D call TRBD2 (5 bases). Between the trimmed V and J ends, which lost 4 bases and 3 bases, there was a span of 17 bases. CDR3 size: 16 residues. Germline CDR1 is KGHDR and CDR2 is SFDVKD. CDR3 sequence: CATSDAPIRREETQYF. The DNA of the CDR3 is TGTGCCACCAGTGACGCCCCAATACGGCGGGAAGAGACCCAGTACTTC.

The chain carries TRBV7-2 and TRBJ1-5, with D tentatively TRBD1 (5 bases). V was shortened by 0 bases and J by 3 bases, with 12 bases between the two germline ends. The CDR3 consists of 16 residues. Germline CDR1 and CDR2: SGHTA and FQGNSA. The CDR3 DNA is TGTGCCAGCAGCTTAGCAGGCAGGGCTCACAATCAGCCCCAGCATTTT. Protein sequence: CASSLAGRAHNQPQHF.

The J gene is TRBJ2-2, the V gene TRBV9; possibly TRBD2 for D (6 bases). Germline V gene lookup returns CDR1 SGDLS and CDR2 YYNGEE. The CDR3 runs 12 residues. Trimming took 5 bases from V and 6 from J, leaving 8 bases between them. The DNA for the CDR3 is TGTGCCAGCAGGACGGGGGCCGGGGAGCTGTTTTTT. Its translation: CASRTGAGELFF.

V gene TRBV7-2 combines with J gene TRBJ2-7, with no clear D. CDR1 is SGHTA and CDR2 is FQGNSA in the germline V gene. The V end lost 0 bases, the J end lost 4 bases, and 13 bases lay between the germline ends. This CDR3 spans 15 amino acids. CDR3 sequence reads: CASSLAFAGLYEQYF. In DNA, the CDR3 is TGTGCCAGCAGCTTAGCGTTCGCAGGTCTATACGAGCAGTACTTC.

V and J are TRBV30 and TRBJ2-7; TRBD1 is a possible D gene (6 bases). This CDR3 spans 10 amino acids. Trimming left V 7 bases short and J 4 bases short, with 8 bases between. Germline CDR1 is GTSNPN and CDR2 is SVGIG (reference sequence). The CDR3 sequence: CASGQYEQYF. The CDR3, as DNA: TGTGCCTCCGGACAGTACGAGCAGTACTTC.

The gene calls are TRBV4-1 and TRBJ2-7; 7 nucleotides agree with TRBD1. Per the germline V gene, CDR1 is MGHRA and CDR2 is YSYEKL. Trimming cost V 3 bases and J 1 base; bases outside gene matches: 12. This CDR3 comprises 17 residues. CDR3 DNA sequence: TGCGCCAGCAGCCAGGGTCAAACAGGGGTCCCTTCCTACGAGCAGTACTTC. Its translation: CASSQGQTGVPSYEQYF.

This CDR3 is CASSQAFGLAKNIQYF. For the CDR3, the DNA is TGTGCCAGCAGCCAGGCATTCGGACTAGCCAAAAACATTCAGTACTTC. The gene calls are TRBV3-1 (or the pseudogene TRBV3-2) and TRBJ2-4; TRBD2 is a possible D gene (5 bases). The CDR3 runs to 16 residues. Between the trimmed V and J ends, which lost 3 bases and 0 bases, there was a span of 12 bases. Looked up from germline, CDR1 is LGHDT and CDR2 is YNNKEL (reference sequence).

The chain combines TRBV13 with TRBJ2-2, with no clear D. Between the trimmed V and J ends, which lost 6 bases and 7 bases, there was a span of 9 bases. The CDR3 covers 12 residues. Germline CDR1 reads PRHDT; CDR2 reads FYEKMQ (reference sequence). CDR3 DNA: TGTGCCAGCAGACTCGAACTCGGGGAGCTGTTTTTT. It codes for CASRLELGELFF.

The CDR3 region is CASSLVAAANTGELFF. The CDR3 nucleotides are TGTGCCAGCAGCTTAGTAGCGGCCGCGAACACCGGGGAGCTGTTTTTT. The rearrangement links TRBV7-6 to TRBJ2-2, with D possibly matching TRBD2 (6 bases). The CDR3 has 16 residues. Per the germline V gene, CDR1 is SGHVS and CDR2 is FNYEAQ. Trimming cost V 1 base and J 0 bases, with 9 bases left between them.

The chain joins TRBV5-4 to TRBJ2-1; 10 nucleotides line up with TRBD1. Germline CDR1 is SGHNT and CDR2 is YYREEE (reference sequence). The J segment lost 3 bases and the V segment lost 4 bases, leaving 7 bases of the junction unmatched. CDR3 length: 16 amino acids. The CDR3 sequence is CASSPTGTGVYNEQFF. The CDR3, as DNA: TGTGCCAGCAGCCCTACTGGGACAGGGGTCTACAATGAGCAGTTCTTC. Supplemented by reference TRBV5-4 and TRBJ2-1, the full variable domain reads ETGVTQSPTHLIKTRGQQVTLRCSSQSGHNTVSWYQQALGQGPQFIFQYYREEENGRGNFPPRFSGLQFPNYSSELNVNALELDDSALYLCASSPTGTGVYNEQFFGPGTRLTVL.

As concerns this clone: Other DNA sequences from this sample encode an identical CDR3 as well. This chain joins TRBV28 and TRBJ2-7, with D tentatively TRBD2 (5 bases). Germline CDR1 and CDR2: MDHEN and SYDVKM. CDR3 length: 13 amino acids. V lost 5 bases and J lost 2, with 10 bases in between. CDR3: CASSPSGTYEQYF. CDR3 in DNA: TGTGCCAGCAGTCCCTCCGGGACCTACGAGCAGTACTTC.